The present entry profiles one TCR beta chain with its context. Using immunoSEQ multiplex PCR, the repertoire was profiled, and TCRdb retains in-frame clones only, with some absent. The sample comprises 200,000 to 300,000 clones, 85% of which are singletons, and roughly 6.4% rests with the top ten. These data originate in a study of blood T cell repertoires in COVID-19. At the level of the study: From T cells, B-cell-depleted T cells, or PBMCs came the material, which was cDNA or gDNA.

The CDR3 runs to 14 residues. CDR1 MNHNY and CDR2 SVGAGI come from the germline V gene (reference sequence). V was clipped by 11 bases and J by 8 bases; unmatched bases: 11. The chain carries TRBV6-6 and TRBJ2-1; TRBD2 aligns across 11 bases. This receptor was identified in a woman aged 55 to 70 with active or convalescent COVID-19. Sequencing was done on a sample of peripheral blood. The DNA for the CDR3 is TGTGCCGTCCGGGCTAGCGGGGGGCTAGATGAGCAGTTCTTC. This codes for CAVRASGGLDEQFF.